This T cell receptor beta chain was identified during a study of early T cells in non-severe SARS-CoV-2 infection. Looking at the study overall: Bulk RNA taken from unsorted whole blood was sequenced, leaving chains unpaired.

This clonotype came up many times. Its cognate antigen is unknown. Overall study findings and caveats: Database matching using VDJdb favored anti-spike CD8 responses, with private and CD4 specificities left missing.

Unique molecular identifiers were affixed to single, distinct cDNA molecules. TCRdb fed the 5' RACE reads into MiXCR, producing one record per CDR3 protein. The sample contains nearly 30,000 distinct CDR3 sequences, about 5% of which appear only once. Specimen: whole blood. This receptor was obtained from an adult who was a healthcare worker with PCR-confirmed SARS-CoV-2 infection or an uninfected control (not recorded which).

The CDR3 loop reads CASSSDRAQETQYF. DNA of the CDR3: TGTGCCAGCAGTTCCGACAGGGCTCAAGAGACCCAGTACTTC. V usage is TRBV6-5 and J usage is TRBJ2-5; 7 bases fit TRBD1. The CDR3 spans 14 residues. Germline V gene sequence: CDR1 MNHEY, CDR2 SVGAGI. Trimming cost V 4 bases and J 2 bases; bases outside gene matches: 4.